This T cell receptor beta chain originates from a study of T cell clones after liver transplantation. Study summary: Until 12-24 months post-transplant, subjects got standard immunosuppression and no induction. Samples came pre-transplant, pre-randomization before withdrawal, and post-randomization after withdrawal ended. Study results and caveats: Post-transplant, graft-donor-reactive CD4 TCRbeta sequences in blood dropped significantly in most of the 8 subjects.

Method: immunoSEQ multiplex PCR; TCRdb's copy keeps in-frame clones and lacks some. Seen here are approximately 65,000 clones, about 91% observed once, and the top ten hold roughly 0.98%. Thawed unstimulated PBMCs were FACS-sorted by CD3, CD4 and CD8 into two populations. This CDR3 comprises 16 residues. To note about this clone: Its target is not known.

This receptor was obtained from a human patient who received a liver transplant. The graft donor may have contributed some T cells. The material was CD4+ T cells from blood, obtained approximately 25 months after liver transplant. The chain carries TRBV12-2 and TRBJ2-1; TRBD1, the table's D call, lacks a check against the DNA. TRBV12-2 is a pseudogene segment. The CDR3 DNA follows: TGTGCAAGTCGCTTAGCGAGCGAAAACAGGGGGCATGAGCAGTTCTTC. The encoded protein is CASRLASENRGHEQFF.